One sample yielded the 21 T cell receptor beta chains listed below, sequenced in a study of response to subunit inactivated influenza vaccine. From the RT-PCR reads, TCRdb called clonotypes with MiXCR, one entry per CDR3 protein. The sample shows about 520,000 distinct CDR3 sequences, approximately 10% of them seen only once. The sample consisted of PBMCs from blood, taken more than 35 days after vaccination. All receptors come from a man between 45 and 60 years old who received an inactivated influenza vaccine.

This clonotype has a handful of counts. CDR3 sequence: CASSLNSETQYF. CDR3 DNA sequence: TGTGCCAGCAGCTTGAACTCGGAGACCCAGTACTTC. The J gene is TRBJ2-5, the V gene TRBV5-4; no firm D call. Deletions cut 1 base from V and 5 bases from J, with 6 bases between. Germline V gene sequence: CDR1 SGHNT, CDR2 YYREEE (reference sequence). This CDR3 region has 12 residues.

This clonotype was recorded a few times. This chain joins TRBV30 and TRBJ1-1; no definite D call. The CDR3 length is 12 residues. CDR1 is GTSNPN, CDR2 SVGIG, per germline (reference sequence). V lost 0 bases and J lost 2, with 4 bases in between. The CDR3 sequence is CAWSVLNTEAFF. CDR3 in DNA: TGTGCCTGGAGTGTGTTAAACACTGAAGCTTTCTTT. Complete variable domain (other parts from reference TRBV30 and TRBJ1-1): SQTIHQWPATLVQPVGSPLSLECTVEGTSNPNLYWYRQAAGRGLQLLFYSVGIGQISSEVPQNLSASRPQDRQFILSSKKLLLSDSGFYLCAWSVLNTEAFFGQGTRLTVV.

The sample holds many counts of this clonotype. The chain has TRBV25-1 and TRBJ1-6; D remains unclear. CDR1 and CDR2 from the germline V gene are MGHDK and SYGVNS. CDR3 length: 12 residues. The ends were cut back, 3 bases at V and 9 bases at J, with 6 bases in the middle. CDR3 bases: TGTGCCAGCAGTGACTCAGGTTCACCCCTCCACTTT. This gives the protein CASSDSGSPLHF.

This chain links TRBV5-1 with TRBJ2-3, with TRBD2 matching 7 bases. The J segment lost 3 bases and the V segment lost 0 bases, leaving 4 bases of the junction unmatched. This CDR3 region has 15 residues. Germline V lookup: CDR1 SGHRS, CDR2 YFSETQ. CDR3: CASSLDGLVTDTQYF. In nucleotides, the CDR3 is TGCGCCAGCAGCTTGGATGGACTAGTGACAGATACGCAGTATTTT.

Only a few counts were recorded for this clonotype. This chain joins TRBV3-1 and TRBJ2-7; D could derive from TRBD1 or TRBD2 (5 bases each). The germline V gene has CDR1 LGHDT and CDR2 YNNKEL (reference sequence). Trimming stripped 4 bases from V and 6 bases from J, with 19 bases between. The CDR3 is 15 residues long. This chain's CDR3 is CASSPTGTPTVEQYF. The CDR3 coding sequence is TGTGCCAGCAGCCCGACCGGGACCCCTACGGTCGAGCAGTACTTC.

The chain joins TRBV6-5 to TRBJ2-1, with D perhaps assigned TRBD1 or TRBD2 (5 bases each). Germline CDR1 MNHEY, CDR2 SVGAGI. There are 17 residues in the CDR3. V was clipped by 0 bases and J by 7 bases, with 19 bases between them. CDR3 region: CASSYSPGPINPNEQFF. The CDR3 DNA is TGTGCCAGCAGTTACTCACCGGGGCCGATTAACCCTAATGAGCAGTTCTTC.

This chain links TRBV7-2 with TRBJ1-1; TRBD1 is a possible D gene (5 bases). The germline V gene has CDR1 SGHTA and CDR2 FQGNSA. V dropped 1 base and J dropped 0 bases, with 12 bases sitting between them. This CDR3 has 16 amino acids. Written as DNA, the CDR3 is TGTGCCAGCAGCTTAGGTTCGGAGGGGATGAACACTGAAGCTTTCTTT. Its protein product is CASSLGSEGMNTEAFF. The whole variable domain, filled in from reference TRBV7-2 and TRBJ1-1, reads GAGVSQSPSNKVTEKGKDVELRCDPISGHTALYWYRQSLGQGLEFLIYFQGNSAPDKSGLPSDRFSAERTGGSVSTLTIQRTQQEDSAVYLCASSLGSEGMNTEAFFGQGTRLTVV.

The chain employs TRBV10-3 and TRBJ1-1; 12 nucleotides align to TRBD1. The CDR3 length is 15 residues. J gave up 3 bases and V 4 bases, and 3 bases lay outside the gene matches. Germline V gene sequence: CDR1 ENHRY, CDR2 SYGVKD. The CDR3 DNA is TGTGCCATCAGTGGGGGGACAGGGGGCTACACTGAAGCTTTCTTT. This translates into CAISGGTGGYTEAFF.

This clonotype was seen only a few times. The gene calls are TRBV7-9 and TRBJ2-3; perhaps TRBD1 as D (6 bases). Trimming removed 5 bases at V and 3 bases at J, with 12 bases between. This CDR3 spans 14 amino acids. Germline CDR1 is SEHNR and CDR2 is FQNEAQ (reference sequence). Here the CDR3 reads CASSPRGTTDTQYF. The DNA of the CDR3 is TGTGCCAGCAGCCCAAGGGGGACGACAGATACGCAGTATTTT.

With respect to this clonotype: This may be a read error: a much more frequent sequence differs by one nucleotide. V is TRBV29-1 and J is TRBJ2-5; D uncertain. CDR1 is SQVTM, CDR2 ANQGSEA, per germline. V was pared by 1 base and J by 0 bases, with 12 bases between. The CDR3 runs to 15 residues. This CDR3 reads CSVEVRYSNQETQYF. In nucleotides, the CDR3 is TGCAGCGTTGAAGTTCGTTACAGCAACCAAGAGACCCAGTACTTC.

The table lists this clonotype with many counts. The chain has TRBV5-1 and TRBJ1-6, with D tentatively TRBD1 (5 bases). The V gene lost 0 bases and the J gene lost 6 bases, with 7 bases spanning the gap. Germline V gene sequence: CDR1 SGHRS, CDR2 YFSETQ. The CDR3 sequence is 14 residues long. The CDR3 spells CASSLGRGNSPLHF. The CDR3 region has the DNA TGCGCCAGCAGCTTGGGGAGGGGTAATTCACCCCTCCACTTT.

The genes are TRBV11-3 and TRBJ2-3; unclear D gene. The CDR3 spans 11 residues. CDR1 is SGHNT, CDR2 YENEEA, per germline. Trimming shortened V by 6 bases and J by 3 bases, and 4 bases separated the two germline ends. The CDR3 here is CASRPTDTQYF. The CDR3 nucleotides are TGTGCCAGCAGGCCGACAGATACGCAGTATTTT.

This clonotype was detected a few times. The genes are TRBV6-2 or TRBV6-3 and TRBJ2-5, with D perhaps TRBD1 or TRBD2 (5 bases each). Trimming cost V 6 bases and J 0 bases, with 17 bases left between them. CDR3 length equals 16 residues. Germline CDR1 is MNHEY and CDR2 is SVGEGT. The CDR3 here is CASSPWGWEYQETQYF. CDR3 DNA: TGTGCCAGCAGCCCATGGGGCTGGGAGTACCAAGAGACCCAGTACTTC.

The chain carries TRBV20-1 and TRBJ2-5, with a weak D call TRBD2 (7 bases). From germline, CDR1 is DFQATT and CDR2 SNEGSKA (reference sequence). CDR3 length: 16 residues. V was clipped by 1 base and J by 2 bases, with 17 bases between them. The CDR3 DNA reads TGCAGTGCTAGAGCCCTGAGGGGGGGGGAACAAGAGACCCAGTACTTC. As protein: CSARALRGGEQETQYF.

This clonotype was counted only a few times. J is TRBJ2-3 and V is TRBV5-1, with a possible D match to TRBD2 (5 bases). Trimming removed 5 bases at V and 3 bases at J, with 13 bases between. The CDR3 covers 14 residues. Looked up from germline, CDR1 is SGHRS and CDR2 is YFSETQ. DNA of the CDR3: TGCGCCAGCAGACCAGGACTCGGAACAGATACGCAGTATTTT. Translated: CASRPGLGTDTQYF.

This clonotype has a handful of counts. The chain uses TRBV6-5 and TRBJ2-3; a possible D gene is TRBD1 (6 bases). This CDR3 region has 15 residues. The V end was cut by 0 bases, the J end by 1 base, with 8 bases between. From germline, CDR1 is MNHEY and CDR2 SVGAGI. CDR3 sequence reads: CASSYSGARTDTQYF. The CDR3 coding sequence is TGTGCCAGCAGTTACTCGGGGGCTCGCACAGATACGCAGTATTTT.

The CDR3 bases are TGTGCCAGCAGCTTGATAAGGGCAACCGGGTTTACCGGGGAGCTGTTTTTT. Protein sequence: CASSLIRATGFTGELFF. The V gene is TRBV5-5, the J gene TRBJ2-2; D remains unclear. Trimming removed 1 base at V and 5 bases at J, with 18 bases between. Germline-derived CDR1 and CDR2 are SGHKS and YYEKEE (reference sequence). The CDR3 consists of 17 residues.

As DNA, the CDR3 is TGCGCCAGCAGCTTAGGTTCTGTGTCCGAGACCCAGTACTTC. Protein product: CASSLGSVSETQYF. The chain uses TRBV5-1 and TRBJ2-5; no clear D. Trimming removed 2 bases from V and 5 bases from J, with 13 bases in between. Germline V gives CDR1 SGHRS, CDR2 YFSETQ. The CDR3 contains 14 residues.

A few counts support this clonotype. The V call is TRBV12-3 or TRBV12-4, the J call TRBJ2-3; D call uncertain. Trimming pared 4 bases from V and 2 bases from J, leaving 13 bases between. This CDR3 has 15 amino acids. The CDR3 coding sequence is TGTGCCAGCAGTTCCTCACCGGGCGTCACAGATACGCAGTATTTT. Translating it yields CASSSSPGVTDTQYF.

The chain is built from TRBV5-1 and TRBJ2-1; 16 nucleotides line up with TRBD2. V dropped 1 base and J dropped 9; count of bases not matched to a gene: 7. The length of the CDR3 is 17 residues. CDR1 is SGHRS and CDR2 is YFSETQ in the germline V gene. CDR3 sequence reads: CASSLKGTSGGVIEQFF. The CDR3 nucleotides read TGCGCCAGCAGCTTGAAGGGGACTAGCGGGGGGGTGATTGAGCAGTTCTTC.

This clonotype has only a few counts. This chain joins TRBV6-5 and TRBJ2-3; 9 bases align to TRBD2. Germline V gene sequence: CDR1 MNHEY, CDR2 SVGAGI. CDR3 length equals 15 residues. V lost 4 bases to trimming and J lost 6 bases; unmatched junction nucleotides: 8. DNA of the CDR3: TGTGCCAGCAGTTTAGCGGGAGCCTGGTTGGATACGCAGTATTTT. It encodes CASSLAGAWLDTQYF.